This T cell receptor (beta chain) was sequenced during a study of early T cells in non-severe SARS-CoV-2 infection. A single record per CDR3 protein comes from TCRdb applying MiXCR to the 5' RACE reads. Of more than 35,000 distinct CDR3 sequences listed, about 5% are singletons. Study-wide results and limits: Anti-spike CD8 specificities were favored by VDJdb matching, whose results missed private and CD4 specificities.

The CDR3 has 13 amino acids. J lost 8 bases, V lost 6 bases, and 8 bases had no gene match. The germline V gene has CDR1 LGHNT and CDR2 FRNRAP. This clonotype was recorded at least ten times. Its cognate antigen is unknown. Sequencing input: whole blood. The TCR comes from an adult who was a healthcare worker with PCR-confirmed SARS-CoV-2 infection or an uninfected control (not recorded which). The V gene is TRBV12-5, the J gene TRBJ1-2; TRBD1 matches at 8 bases. The CDR3 nucleotides read TGTGCTAGTGGCCTCGGACAGGGCGGCGGCTACACCTTC. This gives the protein CASGLGQGGGYTF.